The 30 T cell receptor beta chains in this list originate from one sample, sequenced in a study of Ad26.COV2.S vaccination and SARS-CoV-2 variants. The table came from immunoSEQ multiplex PCR; TCRdb's copy has only in-frame clones and leaves some out. This table has 380,000 or so clones, 75% to 90% appearing once. Stated treatment: about 20 received Ad26.COV2.S at low or high dose, single or two shots; about 5 received placebo; per-sample allocation not given. Sampling was performed 63 days after the first vaccine or placebo injection. The material sequenced was peripheral blood, taken in a trial of Ad26.COV2.S vaccine versus placebo. The receptors come from a person between 18 and 60 years old who received the Ad26.COV2.S COVID-19 vaccine or a placebo.

This clone was seen a single time. The genes are TRBV7-2 and TRBJ1-6; TRBD1 agrees at 8 bases. Per germline, CDR1 SGHTA and CDR2 FQGNSA. The trim removed 5 bases at V and 5 bases at J, leaving 5 bases unmatched. The CDR3 is 15 amino acids. CDR3 in DNA: TGTGCCAGCAGCCTATACAGGGGGAATAATTCACCCCTCCACTTT. This gives the protein CASSLYRGNNSPLHF.

The V call is TRBV19, the J call TRBJ2-2; D unclear. The CDR3 is 13 residues long. V lost 6 bases and J 10 bases, leaving 15 bases between the germline ends. The germline CDR1 and CDR2 sequences are LNHDA and SQIVND (reference sequence). The CDR3 here is CASRGREIAELFF. For the CDR3, the DNA is TGTGCCAGTAGGGGCCGCGAGATTGCGGAGCTGTTTTTT. Looking up the rest from reference TRBV19 and TRBJ2-2 gives the full variable domain: DGGITQSPKYLFRKEGQNVTLSCEQNLNHDAMYWYRQDPGQGLRLIYYSQIVNDFQKGDIAEGYSVSREKKESFPLTVTSAQKNPTAFYLCASRGREIAELFFGEGSRLTVL.

This clone appeared once. The rearrangement uses TRBV7-9 and TRBJ2-2; weak D call: TRBD2 (6 bases). The CDR3 runs to 14 residues. Germline V CDR1 and CDR2: SEHNR, FQNEAQ (reference sequence). V was pared by 11 bases and J by 0 bases, with 13 bases between. Here the CDR3 DNA reads TGTGCCCTTCGCGGGGCCACGAACACCGGGGAGCTGTTTTTT. Amino acids: CALRGATNTGELFF.

The genes are TRBV6-5 and TRBJ2-3; D gene ambiguous. This CDR3 is 11 amino acids long. The V gene lost 6 bases and the J gene lost 6 bases, with 7 bases spanning the gap. Germline CDR1 is MNHEY and CDR2 is SVGAGI. The CDR3 DNA reads TGTGCCAGCAGGTACCTGGATACGCAGTATTTT. This codes for CASRYLDTQYF.

The rearrangement uses TRBV2 and TRBJ1-3; 9 nucleotides line up with TRBD1. This CDR3 spans 14 amino acids. In germline, CDR1 is SNHLY, CDR2 FYNNEI. With V trimmed by 7 bases and J by 2 bases, 3 bases remained unmatched. Written as DNA, the CDR3 is TGTGCCAGCACCAGGGACAGGGCTGGAAACACCATATATTTT. This codes for CASTRDRAGNTIYF.

This chain links TRBV19 with TRBJ1-3; 11 bases match TRBD1. Germline CDR1 is LNHDA and CDR2 is SQIVND (reference sequence). The CDR3 covers 16 residues. V shed 6 bases, J shed 0 bases, and the junction held 4 bases outside the gene matches. The CDR3 spells CASRSGQGVSGNTIYF. DNA of the CDR3: TGTGCCAGTAGATCGGGACAGGGGGTCTCTGGAAACACCATATATTTT.

The CDR3 DNA reads as TGCGCCAGCAGCTTGGCAGGGGCCGAAGAGACCCAGTACTTC. Amino acids: CASSLAGAEETQYF. The chain combines TRBV5-1 with TRBJ2-5; perhaps TRBD1 as D (6 bases). This CDR3 region has 14 residues. V was pared by 0 bases and J by 3 bases, with 9 bases between. Germline V CDR1 and CDR2: SGHRS, YFSETQ. The full variable domain, rest sourced from reference TRBV5-1 and TRBJ2-5, is KAGVTQTPRYLIKTRGQQVTLSCSPISGHRSVSWYQQTPGQGLQFLFEYFSETQRNKGNFPGRFSGRQFSNSRSEMNVSTLELGDSALYLCASSLAGAEETQYFGPGTRLLVL.

This clone has just one count. The rearrangement uses TRBV6-2 or TRBV6-3 and TRBJ2-7; 8 nucleotides match TRBD2. Trimming cost V 2 bases and J 3 bases; bases outside gene matches: 6. CDR1 is MNHEY and CDR2 is SVGEGT in the germline V gene. The length of the CDR3 is 15 residues. The CDR3 DNA sequence: TGTGCCAGCAGTTACAACCCAGCGGGGGTCTACGAGCAGTACTTC. The encoded protein is CASSYNPAGVYEQYF.

This sequence joins TRBV19 and TRBJ2-7; 8 nucleotides align to TRBD1. Germline-derived CDR1 and CDR2 are LNHDA and SQIVND (reference sequence). The CDR3 is 16 residues long. The junction had 11 bases not matched to a gene; V was cut back by 6 bases and J by 1 base. This CDR3 is CASSPHGTGTSYEQYF. Here the CDR3 DNA reads TGTGCCAGTAGCCCTCATGGGACAGGAACATCCTACGAGCAGTACTTC.

This clone has more than one count but fewer than ten. The chain carries TRBV6-6 and TRBJ2-5; D is unclear. Deletions cut 5 bases from V and 5 bases from J, with 12 bases between. CDR1 and CDR2 from the germline V gene are MNHNY and SVGAGI (reference sequence). This CDR3 contains 13 residues. DNA for the CDR3: TGTGCCAGCAGTGCCCATTGGGTGGAGACCCAGTACTTC. It encodes CASSAHWVETQYF.

The count of this clone is one. CDR3 nucleotide sequence: TGCAGCGTTGCGGCGACGTCTGAATCCTACGAGCAGTACTTC. As protein: CSVAATSESYEQYF. The V call is TRBV29-1, the J call TRBJ2-7; D is uncertain. The CDR3 extends over 14 amino acids. Germline V lookup: CDR1 SQVTM, CDR2 ANQGSEA. Trimming stripped 4 bases from V and 1 base from J, with 14 bases between.

The chain's CDR3 is CASTELAGALYNEQFF. As DNA, the CDR3 is TGTGCCAGCACCGAACTAGCGGGGGCCCTCTACAATGAGCAGTTCTTC. The V call is TRBV7-9, the J call TRBJ2-1; 11 bases line up with TRBD2. The germline V gene encodes CDR1 SEHNR and CDR2 FQNEAQ (reference sequence). The CDR3 length is 16 residues. The ends lost 7 bases at V and 3 bases at J; junction bases unmatched: 8.

This chain uses TRBV27 with TRBJ2-6, with D unresolved. This CDR3 is 14 amino acids long. Germline V gives CDR1 MNHEY, CDR2 SMNVEV (reference sequence). Trimming took 10 bases from V and 0 from J, leaving 10 bases between them. The DNA for the CDR3 is TGTGCCACCCGCCGGAGCTCTGGGGCCAACGTCCTGACTTTC. It translates to CATRRSSGANVLTF.

The V call is TRBV14, the J call TRBJ1-2; D gene ambiguous. Deletions cut 0 bases from V and 7 bases from J, with 15 bases between. CDR1 and CDR2 from the germline V gene are SGHDN and FVKESK. The CDR3 has 15 residues. The CDR3 loop reads CASSQEWGSAGGYTF. DNA of the CDR3: TGTGCCAGCAGCCAAGAATGGGGATCTGCAGGTGGCTACACCTTC.

The chain couples TRBV7-7 to TRBJ1-5; maybe TRBD1 (5 bases). Germline V CDR1 and CDR2: SSHAT, FNYEAQ (reference sequence). This CDR3 region has 18 residues. Here the CDR3 DNA reads TGTGCTAGTAGGCAGACAGAACATCCCGCCCTATGTGATCAGCCCCAGCATTTT. As protein: CASRQTEHPALCDQPQHF.

The chain employs TRBV11-3 and TRBJ2-3; D ambiguous. Trimming cost V 1 base and J 4 bases, with 6 bases left between them. The CDR3 spans 13 residues. Germline V CDR1 and CDR2: SGHNT, YENEEA. The chain's CDR3 is CASSLGFADTQYF. The CDR3 nucleotides read TGTGCCAGCAGCTTAGGATTCGCAGATACGCAGTATTTT.

The rearrangement joins TRBV5-8 to TRBJ1-5; D is perhaps TRBD1 (5 bases). Germline assignment: CDR1 SGHTS and CDR2 YDEGEE. V was trimmed by 4 bases and J by 2 bases, leaving 13 bases between them. CDR3 length: 15 residues. CDR3 in DNA: TGTGCCAGCAGCCATAGGGACCGTCGCAATCAGCCCCAGCATTTT. Translated: CASSHRDRRNQPQHF.

The chain couples TRBV6-5 to TRBJ1-5; TRBD1 is a possible D gene (6 bases). From germline, CDR1 is MNHEY and CDR2 SVGAGI. This CDR3 has 14 residues. The ends were cut back, 4 bases at V and 4 bases at J, with 11 bases in the middle. The CDR3 sequence is CASSLQGTNQPQHF. CDR3 nucleotide sequence: TGTGCCAGCAGTTTACAGGGCACTAATCAGCCCCAGCATTTT.

This chain connects TRBV19 to TRBJ2-7; 11 positions agree with TRBD2. With V trimmed by 3 bases and J by 1 base, 2 bases remained unmatched. Germline V gene lookup returns CDR1 LNHDA and CDR2 SQIVND (reference sequence). CDR3 length: 15 residues. The CDR3 DNA reads TGTGCCAGTAGTATCTTAGCGGGAGGGTCCTACGAGCAGTACTTC. Amino acids: CASSILAGGSYEQYF. Full variable domain (rest looked up from reference TRBV19 and TRBJ2-7): DGGITQSPKYLFRKEGQNVTLSCEQNLNHDAMYWYRQDPGQGLRLIYYSQIVNDFQKGDIAEGYSVSREKKESFPLTVTSAQKNPTAFYLCASSILAGGSYEQYFGPGTRLTVT.

The chain uses TRBV7-9 and TRBJ2-5; 10 bases line up with TRBD1. The CDR3 has 17 amino acids. Germline assignment: CDR1 SEHNR and CDR2 FQNEAQ (reference sequence). V lost 2 bases to trimming and J lost 5 bases; unmatched junction nucleotides: 11. Written as DNA, the CDR3 is TGTGCCAGCAGCTTATTAGCTTTGACAGGGGGCTTGGAGACCCAGTACTTC. It yields the protein CASSLLALTGGLETQYF.

V gene TRBV11-2 combines with J gene TRBJ2-1; perhaps D is TRBD1 or TRBD2 (5 bases each). From germline, CDR1 is SGHAT and CDR2 FQNNGV. The ends were cut back, 4 bases at V and 7 bases at J, with 23 bases in the middle. The CDR3 is made up of 17 amino acids. The CDR3 sequence: CASSSLPGPGTRNEQFF. The CDR3 nucleotides read TGTGCCAGCAGCTCCCTCCCGGGCCCAGGGACCCGGAATGAGCAGTTCTTC.

V gene TRBV27 combines with J gene TRBJ1-6; D remains ambiguous. Germline-derived CDR1 and CDR2 are MNHEY and SMNVEV (reference sequence). The CDR3 consists of 13 residues. V was cut by 8 bases and J by 4 bases, with 9 bases left in between. Here the CDR3 DNA reads TGTGCCAGCTTCAAGTCTTATAATTCACCCCTCCACTTT. Encoded protein: CASFKSYNSPLHF.

The chain couples TRBV27 to TRBJ2-7; TRBD2 matches at 9 bases. CDR1 MNHEY and CDR2 SMNVEV come from the germline V gene (reference sequence). The trim removed 5 bases at V and 2 bases at J, leaving 13 bases unmatched. The CDR3 is 17 residues long. The CDR3 nucleotides are TGTGCCAGCAGTCTCACCGGACTAGCGCCTTTCCCCTACGAGCAGTACTTC. Its translation: CASSLTGLAPFPYEQYF.

The DNA of the CDR3 is TGTGCCAGCAGTTTACCCAATTTTCGGACAGGAAGAGGAAACACCATATATTTT. Translation: CASSLPNFRTGRGNTIYF. This chain uses TRBV28 with TRBJ1-3; TRBD1 matches at 7 bases. CDR3 size: 18 residues. The germline gives CDR1 MDHEN, CDR2 SYDVKM. The V segment lost 2 bases and the J segment 4 bases; nucleotides outside the gene matches: 14.

The chain couples TRBV12-3 or TRBV12-4 to TRBJ2-3; TRBD1 agrees at 7 bases. The CDR3 contains 13 residues. V was pared by 6 bases and J by 10 bases, with 10 bases of the junction left unmatched. CDR3 nucleotides: TGTGCCAGCAGCATCGCAGGGGGAGTCGCGCAGTATTTT. Encoded protein: CASSIAGGVAQYF.

This clone was detected only a few times. V and J are TRBV13 and TRBJ1-1; 8 positions match TRBD1. From germline, CDR1 is PRHDT and CDR2 FYEKMQ (reference sequence). The trim removed 3 bases at V and 0 bases at J, leaving 12 bases unmatched. The CDR3 consists of 18 residues. The CDR3 reads CASSLGAWTGPLNTEAFF. The DNA for the CDR3 is TGTGCCAGCAGCTTGGGGGCCTGGACAGGGCCCTTGAACACTGAAGCTTTCTTT.

The V gene is TRBV15, the J gene TRBJ2-7; 9 bases are a match to TRBD2. Per germline, CDR1 LNHNV and CDR2 YYDKDF (reference sequence). CDR3 length equals 15 residues. V shed 5 bases, J shed 4 bases, and the junction held 9 bases outside the gene matches. CDR3 sequence: CATSLKAGGEYEQYF. The CDR3 bases are TGTGCCACCAGCCTGAAGGCGGGAGGGGAGTACGAGCAGTACTTC. Based on the CDR3 plus reference TRBV15 and TRBJ2-7, the full variable domain is DAMVIQNPRYQVTQFGKPVTLSCSQTLNHNVMYWYQQKSSQAPKLLFHYYDKDFNNEADTPDNFQSRRPNTSFCFLDIRSPGLGDTAMYLCATSLKAGGEYEQYFGPGTRLTVT.

V usage is TRBV4-1 and J usage is TRBJ2-1; 10 bases are shared with TRBD2. The germline CDR1 and CDR2 sequences are MGHRA and YSYEKL. Trimming took 5 bases from V and 6 from J; bases not matched to a gene: 7. The CDR3 has 15 amino acids. CDR3 DNA sequence: TGCGCCAGCAGCAGTACCGGGACTAGCGCCAATGAGCAGTTCTTC. Protein product: CASSSTGTSANEQFF.

Only a few counts were recorded for this clone. The chain joins TRBV6-5 to TRBJ1-4; tentatively, D is TRBD1 (6 bases). CDR3 length: 15 amino acids. Germline CDR1 MNHEY, CDR2 SVGAGI. Deletions cut 5 bases from V and 6 bases from J, with 16 bases between. The CDR3: CASSRGRGLDEKLFF. CDR3 in DNA: TGTGCCAGCAGTCGGGGCAGGGGCTTAGATGAAAAACTGTTTTTT.

This clone appeared once. The rearrangement joins TRBV6-5 to TRBJ1-6; D not resolved. V was cut by 2 bases and J by 6 bases, with 8 bases left in between. The CDR3 totals 14 residues. Germline CDR1 MNHEY, CDR2 SVGAGI. The CDR3: CASSYRQINSPLHF. The CDR3 DNA reads TGTGCCAGCAGTTACCGGCAGATTAATTCACCCCTCCACTTT.